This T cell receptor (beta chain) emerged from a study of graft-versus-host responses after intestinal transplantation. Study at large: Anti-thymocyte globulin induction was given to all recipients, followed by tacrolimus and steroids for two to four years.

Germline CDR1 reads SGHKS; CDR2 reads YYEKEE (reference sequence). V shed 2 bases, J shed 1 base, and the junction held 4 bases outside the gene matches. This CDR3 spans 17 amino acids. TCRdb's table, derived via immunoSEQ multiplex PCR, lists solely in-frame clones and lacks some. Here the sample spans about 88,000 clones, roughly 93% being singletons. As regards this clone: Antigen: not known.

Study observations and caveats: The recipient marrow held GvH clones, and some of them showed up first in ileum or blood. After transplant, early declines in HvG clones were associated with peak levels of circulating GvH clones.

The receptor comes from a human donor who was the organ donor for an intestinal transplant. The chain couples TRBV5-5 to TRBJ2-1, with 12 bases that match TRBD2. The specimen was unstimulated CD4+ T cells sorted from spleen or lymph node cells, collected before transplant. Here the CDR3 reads CASSFTSGGYSYNEQFF. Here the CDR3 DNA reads TGTGCCAGCAGCTTTACTAGCGGGGGGTATTCCTACAATGAGCAGTTCTTC.